The clone carrying this TCR beta chain has just a few counts. Its antigen is still unknown. In the same sample, other DNA sequences code for this CDR3. Germline V gene data show CDR1 as LNHNV and CDR2 as YYDKDF (reference sequence). This CDR3 has 17 residues. The germline V and J ends were trimmed by 3 bases and 2 bases, with 17 bases remaining between them. 60 Vbeta and 13 Jbeta primers were used in PCR. TCRdb keeps only in-frame clones here, not all; method: immunoSEQ multiplex PCR. The sample includes 150,000 to 190,000 clones, around 74% of them seen just once. The data are from a study of cytomegalovirus exposure and HLA in healthy donors. Notes on the study in general: Later on, an analysis showed TCR association rates differing by HLA locus, with DRB1 the most and HLA-C the fewest.

This TCR derives from a man younger than 35 in good health and CMV-seronegative. Source material: PBMCs. The rearrangement joins TRBV15 to TRBJ1-3, with D possibly being TRBD1 (5 bases). CDR3 coding DNA: TGTGCCACCAGCAGGGCCCAGGGAGGGTGGCCTGGAAACACCATATATTTT. Its translation is CATSRAQGGWPGNTIYF.